This T cell receptor (beta chain) was recovered during a study of blood T cells in healthy people across ages. The CDR3 has 16 amino acids. With 5 bases removed from V and 1 base from J, the gap between germline ends came to 18 bases. The second PCR ran roughly 6 to 11 cycles with a sample-barcoded 5' primer and J-beta primers. TCRdb fed the 5' RACE reads into MiXCR, producing one record per CDR3 protein. The table includes approximately 760,000 distinct CDR3 sequences, 20% to 30% detected once. The sample was also reused in another study, on T cells of mothers and their children.

The sequencing input was blood. The sequence was collected from a boy younger than 18 in good health. The chain links TRBV12-3 or TRBV12-4 to TRBJ2-7; D remains ambiguous. The CDR3: CASSPGSFRLSYEQYF. DNA of the CDR3: TGTGCCAGCAGTCCCGGGTCGTTCCGCTTATCCTACGAGCAGTACTTC.